These T cell receptor beta chains were read from a single sample in a study of long-term antiretroviral therapy in people with HIV. Clones were read by immunoSEQ multiplex PCR, and TCRdb kept only the in-frame ones, dropping some. Among over 30,000 clones listed, 85% were seen once. Sequencing used unsorted PBMCs, obtained 3.1 years after starting antiretroviral therapy. The source is a woman in her forties or fifties with HIV. Both conserved end residues are part of each CDR3. A D gene is named only where the DNA matches it firmly. Only some rows state a clone size, as once, few, many or a class for expanded clones.

DNA: TGTGCCAGCAGTGAAACCGTGCCGGGGACCCAGTACTTC
CDR3: CASSETVPGTQYF
size: -
D: -
V: TRBV2
J: TRBJ2-5

DNA: TGTGCCAGCAGCTTATACCCTACAGGCTATGGCTACACCTTC
CDR3: CASSLYPTGYGYTF
size: -
D: -
V: TRBV7-6
J: TRBJ1-2

DNA: TGTGCCAGAAGTCACGGACAGCGAAACACTGAAGCTTTCTTT
CDR3: CARSHGQRNTEAFF
size: -
D: -
V: TRBV5-3
J: TRBJ1-1

DNA: TGCGCCAGCAGCTTGGACGGGGCGGGAAACACCGGGGAGCTGTTTTTT
CDR3: CASSLDGAGNTGELFF
size: -
D: -
V: TRBV5-1
J: TRBJ2-2

DNA: TGTGCCAGCAGTAGGGGACAGAGTTACGAGCAGTACTTC
CDR3: CASSRGQSYEQYF
size: few
D: TRBD1
V: TRBV6-5
J: TRBJ2-7

DNA: TGTGCCAGCAGTCCAACAGGGGCCCCTGATGAAAAACTGTTTTTT
CDR3: CASSPTGAPDEKLFF
size: -
D: TRBD1
V: TRBV5-4
J: TRBJ1-4

DNA: TGCAGCGTTGAGGCTTGGGAATGGAACACTGAAGCTTTCTTT
CDR3: CSVEAWEWNTEAFF
size: -
D: -
V: TRBV29-1
J: TRBJ1-1

DNA: TGTGCCAGCAGCTTAGTGGGAGGGGAAGAGACCCAGTACTTC
CDR3: CASSLVGGEETQYF
size: -
D: TRBD2
V: TRBV13
J: TRBJ2-5

DNA: TGTGCCTGGAGTGTAGGTAACGCCATAAGCACTGAAGCTTTCTTT
CDR3: CAWSVGNAISTEAFF
size: once
D: -
V: TRBV30
J: TRBJ1-1

DNA: TGTGCCAGCAGCTTGACTAGCGGGAGCCACAATGAGCAGTTCTTC
CDR3: CASSLTSGSHNEQFF
size: once
D: TRBD2
V: TRBV7-2
J: TRBJ2-1

DNA: TGTGCCAGCAGCGAGACGGGACGGGAGAACACTGAAGCTTTCTTT
CDR3: CASSETGRENTEAFF
size: few
D: -
V: TRBV7-3
J: TRBJ1-1

DNA: TGCGCCAGCAGCCAAGGCAAAGGGAACGAGCAGTACTTC
CDR3: CASSQGKGNEQYF
size: few
D: -
V: TRBV4-1
J: TRBJ2-7

DNA: TGTGCCAGCAGGGAACAGGGGGCCAGAAACACCATATATTTT
CDR3: CASREQGARNTIYF
size: -
D: TRBD1
V: TRBV5-8
J: TRBJ1-3

DNA: TGTGCCAGCAGCTCTGGGACACGTTCCTACAATGAGCAGTTCTTC
CDR3: CASSSGTRSYNEQFF
size: -
D: -
V: TRBV5-4
J: TRBJ2-1

DNA: TGTGCCTGGAGCCCCTGGCGGAGGGAGACCCAGTACTTC
CDR3: CAWSPWRRETQYF
size: -
D: -
V: TRBV30
J: TRBJ2-5

DNA: TGCGCCAGCAGCCAAGTGGGCATTAATAATTCACCCCTCCACTTT
CDR3: CASSQVGINNSPLHF
size: -
D: -
V: TRBV4-3
J: TRBJ1-6

DNA: TGTGCCAGCAGTTATCTGGGGACGACTGAAGCTTTCTTT
CDR3: CASSYLGTTEAFF
size: -
D: -
V: TRBV6-5
J: TRBJ1-1

DNA: TGTGCCAGCACGACAGGGGAGGGATATAGCAATCAGCCCCAGCATTTT
CDR3: CASTTGEGYSNQPQHF
size: -
D: TRBD1
V: TRBV27
J: TRBJ1-5

DNA: TGTGCCAGCAGCCGCGGGGGGGGTAGCACAGATACGCAGTATTTT
CDR3: CASSRGGGSTDTQYF
size: -
D: TRBD2
V: TRBV11-3
J: TRBJ2-3

DNA: TGCAGCGTTTCTCTGGGGAACACTGAAGCTTTCTTT
CDR3: CSVSLGNTEAFF
size: -
D: -
V: TRBV29-1
J: TRBJ1-1

DNA: TGCGCCAGCAGCCTGGGACAGGGGGCCATGAACACTGAAGCTTTCTTT
CDR3: CASSLGQGAMNTEAFF
size: once
D: TRBD1
V: TRBV4-1
J: TRBJ1-1

DNA: TGTGCCAGCAGCTTGGATTGGGGCGCGTTGAACACTGAAGCTTTCTTT
CDR3: CASSLDWGALNTEAFF
size: -
D: -
V: TRBV5-6
J: TRBJ1-1

DNA: TGTGCCAGCAGTAAAACGACAGGTCCCTACGAGCAGTACTTC
CDR3: CASSKTTGPYEQYF
size: -
D: -
V: TRBV27
J: TRBJ2-7

DNA: TGTGCCAGCAGCAGCTCATGGACAGGGGGTAATGGCTACACCTTC
CDR3: CASSSSWTGGNGYTF
size: -
D: TRBD1
V: TRBV5-6
J: TRBJ1-2

DNA: TGTGCCAGCAGCGTAGGGCTAGCGGGGGTCCAAGAGACCCAGTACTTC
CDR3: CASSVGLAGVQETQYF
size: -
D: TRBD2
V: TRBV9
J: TRBJ2-5

DNA: TGTGCCAGCAGCTCGGGACTCCAAGAGACCCAGTACTTC
CDR3: CASSSGLQETQYF
size: -
D: -
V: TRBV11-2
J: TRBJ2-5

DNA: TGTGCCAGCAGTCTCGGACAGGGGAATTCACCCCTCCACTTT
CDR3: CASSLGQGNSPLHF
size: few
D: TRBD1
V: TRBV2
J: TRBJ1-6

DNA: TGCGCCAGCAGCCAAGATTGGGCATGGGATTCACCCCTCCACTTT
CDR3: CASSQDWAWDSPLHF
size: -
D: -
V: TRBV4-1
J: TRBJ1-6

DNA: TGTGCCAGCTCACCCCAGTTAGAGGGAGGGTACGAGCAGTACTTC
CDR3: CASSPQLEGGYEQYF
size: -
D: TRBD2
V: TRBV18
J: TRBJ2-7

DNA: TGTGCCAGCAGCTCAGCTCGCAATCAGCCCCAGCATTTT
CDR3: CASSSARNQPQHF
size: -
D: -
V: TRBV6-5
J: TRBJ1-5

DNA: TGTGCCAGCAGCTTCATGCCAGGGGGTAGCAATCAGCCCCAGCATTTT
CDR3: CASSFMPGGSNQPQHF
size: -
D: TRBD1
V: TRBV5-4
J: TRBJ1-5

DNA: TGCGCCAGCAGAGGGGAGCGGGGGGGGACAGATACGCAGTATTTT
CDR3: CASRGERGGTDTQYF
size: -
D: TRBD2
V: TRBV5-1
J: TRBJ2-3

DNA: TGTGCCAGCAGCGGGGCTTTCTCTGGGGCCAACGTCCTGACTTTC
CDR3: CASSGAFSGANVLTF
size: -
D: -
V: TRBV6-1
J: TRBJ2-6

DNA: TGTGCCAGCAGAGTCTGCAGGCCGCTCTATGGCTACACCTTC
CDR3: CASRVCRPLYGYTF
size: -
D: -
V: TRBV21-1
J: TRBJ1-2

DNA: TGTGCCAGCAGTGAAGTCGAATTAGCGGGGGGCGCAACCGATACGCAGTATTTT
CDR3: CASSEVELAGGATDTQYF
size: -
D: TRBD2
V: TRBV2
J: TRBJ2-3

DNA: TGTGCCAGCAGTGAGTCCAGGGACATGCGCGCTTTCTTT
CDR3: CASSESRDMRAFF
size: -
D: -
V: TRBV2
J: TRBJ1-1

DNA: TGTGCCATCAGTGACAGCCTCGGGGAGACCCAGTACTTC
CDR3: CAISDSLGETQYF
size: -
D: -
V: TRBV10-3
J: TRBJ2-5

DNA: TGCGCCAGCAGCTTAACAGGGATGAACACTGAAGCTTTCTTT
CDR3: CASSLTGMNTEAFF
size: -
D: -
V: TRBV5-1
J: TRBJ1-1

DNA: TGTGCCAGCAGCTTAGGGGGAACCTACAATGAGCAGTTCTTC
CDR3: CASSLGGTYNEQFF
size: -
D: -
V: TRBV7-3
J: TRBJ2-1

DNA: TGTGCCAGCAGTTTGGGAGGCTACGAGCAGTACTTC
CDR3: CASSLGGYEQYF
size: -
D: -
V: TRBV28
J: TRBJ2-7

DNA: TGTGCCAGCAGCTTGGGGGTGGATCAGCCCCAGCATTTT
CDR3: CASSLGVDQPQHF
size: -
D: -
V: TRBV5-6
J: TRBJ1-5

DNA: TGTGCCAGCAGTCCCGAAGCGGGGTATTCTCACATTCAGTACTTC
CDR3: CASSPEAGYSHIQYF
size: once
D: TRBD2
V: TRBV6-5
J: TRBJ2-4

DNA: TGTGCCAGCTCACCTTCCCTCCCAGGCCGAAGCACAGATACGCAGTATTTT
CDR3: CASSPSLPGRSTDTQYF
size: -
D: -
V: TRBV18
J: TRBJ2-3

DNA: TGTGCCAGTAGTATAGGGGGACAGGGAACAGATACGCAGTATTTT
CDR3: CASSIGGQGTDTQYF
size: -
D: TRBD1
V: TRBV19
J: TRBJ2-3

DNA: TGTGCCAGCAGCACCTGGACAGGGGCCAATTCACCCCTCCACTTT
CDR3: CASSTWTGANSPLHF
size: -
D: TRBD1
V: TRBV5-4
J: TRBJ1-6

DNA: TGCGCCAGCAGCTTGGGACCCCGGGACCGGAGCTCCTACGAGCAGTACTTC
CDR3: CASSLGPRDRSSYEQYF
size: -
D: -
V: TRBV5-1
J: TRBJ2-7

DNA: TGTGCCAGCTCACGGGACAGATTTAATGAAAAACTGTTTTTT
CDR3: CASSRDRFNEKLFF
size: -
D: TRBD1
V: TRBV18
J: TRBJ1-4

DNA: TGTGCCAGCAGTTACGGTCAAGAGACCCAGTACTTC
CDR3: CASSYGQETQYF
size: -
D: -
V: TRBV6-5
J: TRBJ2-5

DNA: TGTGCCATCGCACAGGGGGCTGTGACTGAAGCTTTCTTT
CDR3: CAIAQGAVTEAFF
size: -
D: TRBD1
V: TRBV10-3
J: TRBJ1-1

DNA: TGTGCCATCAGTGACCTTTACAACATGACAGCCTCTGGAAACACCATATATTTT
CDR3: CAISDLYNMTASGNTIYF
size: -
D: -
V: TRBV10-3
J: TRBJ1-3

DNA: TGTGCCAGTACCGGACAAACCTACGAGCAGTACTTC
CDR3: CASTGQTYEQYF
size: -
D: -
V: TRBV19
J: TRBJ2-7

DNA: TGTGCCAGCAGCTTAGGGGCCGGGGGGGCCCCCTACGAGCAGTACTTC
CDR3: CASSLGAGGAPYEQYF
size: -
D: TRBD2
V: TRBV7-2
J: TRBJ2-7

DNA: TGTGCCAGCAGCTTAACTGGAGGGTCTGAAGCTTTCTTT
CDR3: CASSLTGGSEAFF
size: -
D: -
V: TRBV7-3
J: TRBJ1-1

DNA: TGTGCCAGCAGTTACAGGGAGGCTGGAAACACCATATATTTT
CDR3: CASSYREAGNTIYF
size: -
D: -
V: TRBV6-5
J: TRBJ1-3

DNA: TGCGCCAGCAGCCAAGATCTGCGAGTCTCTGGAAACACCATATATTTT
CDR3: CASSQDLRVSGNTIYF
size: -
D: -
V: TRBV4-3
J: TRBJ1-3

DNA: TGCGCCAGCAGCTTGGAGGGGCTCCCCTACGAGCAGTACTTC
CDR3: CASSLEGLPYEQYF
size: -
D: -
V: TRBV5-1
J: TRBJ2-7

DNA: TGTGCCAGCACCCCGATTTCAAGGGGGTGGGAAAAACTGTTTTTT
CDR3: CASTPISRGWEKLFF
size: -
D: -
V: TRBV6-1
J: TRBJ1-4

DNA: TGTGCCTGGAGTGTAACGGAGGTAACGACTGAAGCTTTCTTT
CDR3: CAWSVTEVTTEAFF
size: -
D: -
V: TRBV30
J: TRBJ1-1

DNA: TGTGCCTGGAGTATGGGGCTACAAGAGACCCAGTACTTC
CDR3: CAWSMGLQETQYF
size: -
D: -
V: TRBV30
J: TRBJ2-5